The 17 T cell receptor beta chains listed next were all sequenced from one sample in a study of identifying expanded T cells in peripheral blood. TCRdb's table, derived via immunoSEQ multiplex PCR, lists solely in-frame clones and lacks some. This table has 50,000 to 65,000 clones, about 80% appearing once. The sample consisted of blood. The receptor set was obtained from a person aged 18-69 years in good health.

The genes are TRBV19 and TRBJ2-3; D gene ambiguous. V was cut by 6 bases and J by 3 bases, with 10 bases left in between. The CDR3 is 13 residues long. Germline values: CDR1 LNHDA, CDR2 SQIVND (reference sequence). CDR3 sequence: CASSQVRTDTQYF. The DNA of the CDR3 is TGTGCCAGTAGCCAGGTTCGTACAGATACGCAGTATTTT.

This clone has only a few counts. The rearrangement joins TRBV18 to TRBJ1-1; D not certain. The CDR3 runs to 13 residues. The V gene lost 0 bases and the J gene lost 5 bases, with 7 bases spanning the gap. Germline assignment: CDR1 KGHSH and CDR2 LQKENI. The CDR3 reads CASSPPSGTEAFF. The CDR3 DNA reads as TGTGCCAGCTCACCACCGAGCGGGACTGAAGCTTTCTTT.

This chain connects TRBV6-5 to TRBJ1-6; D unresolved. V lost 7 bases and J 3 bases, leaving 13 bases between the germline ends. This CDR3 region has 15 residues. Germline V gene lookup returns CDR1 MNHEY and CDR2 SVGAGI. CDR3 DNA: TGTGCCAGCACCACGGGGAGGAACTATAATTCACCCCTCCACTTT. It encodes CASTTGRNYNSPLHF.

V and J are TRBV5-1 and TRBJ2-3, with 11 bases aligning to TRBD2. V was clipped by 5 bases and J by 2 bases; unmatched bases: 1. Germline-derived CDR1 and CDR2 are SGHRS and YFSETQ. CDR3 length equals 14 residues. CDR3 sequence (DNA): TGCGCCAGCAGGACTAGCGGGGTCACAGATACGCAGTATTTT. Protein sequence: CASRTSGVTDTQYF. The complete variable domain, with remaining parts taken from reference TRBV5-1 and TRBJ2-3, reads KAGVTQTPRYLIKTRGQQVTLSCSPISGHRSVSWYQQTPGQGLQFLFEYFSETQRNKGNFPGRFSGRQFSNSRSEMNVSTLELGDSALYLCASRTSGVTDTQYFGPGTRLTVL.

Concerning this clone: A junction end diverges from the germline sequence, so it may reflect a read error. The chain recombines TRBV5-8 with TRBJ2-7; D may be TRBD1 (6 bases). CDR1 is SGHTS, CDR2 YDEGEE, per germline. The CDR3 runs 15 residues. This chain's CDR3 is CASSQQRTASYEQYF. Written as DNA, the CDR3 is TGCGCCAGCAGCCAACAAAGGACAGCGTCCTACGAGCAGTACTTC.

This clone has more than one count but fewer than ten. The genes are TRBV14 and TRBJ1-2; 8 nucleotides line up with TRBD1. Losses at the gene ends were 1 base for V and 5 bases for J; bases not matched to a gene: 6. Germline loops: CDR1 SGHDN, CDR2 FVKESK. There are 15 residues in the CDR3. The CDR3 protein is CASSQVGQGRYGYTF. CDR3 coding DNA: TGTGCCAGCAGCCAAGTTGGACAGGGAAGATATGGCTACACCTTC.

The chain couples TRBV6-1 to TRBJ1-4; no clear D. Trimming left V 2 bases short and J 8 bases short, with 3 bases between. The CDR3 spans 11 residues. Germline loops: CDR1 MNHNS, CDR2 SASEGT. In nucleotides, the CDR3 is TGTGCCAGCAGTGAATGGGAAAAACTGTTTTTT. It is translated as CASSEWEKLFF.

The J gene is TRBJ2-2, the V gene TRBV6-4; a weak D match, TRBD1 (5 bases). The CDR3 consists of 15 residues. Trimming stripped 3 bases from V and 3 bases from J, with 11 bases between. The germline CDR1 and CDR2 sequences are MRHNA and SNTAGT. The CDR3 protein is CASSEGQGDTGELFF. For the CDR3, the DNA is TGTGCCAGCAGTGAGGGGCAGGGCGACACCGGGGAGCTGTTTTTT.

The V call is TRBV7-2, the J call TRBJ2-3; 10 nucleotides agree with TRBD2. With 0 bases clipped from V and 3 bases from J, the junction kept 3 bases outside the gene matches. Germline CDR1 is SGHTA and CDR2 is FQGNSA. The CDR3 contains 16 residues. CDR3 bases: TGTGCCAGCAGCTTAGCGGTAGCGGGAGGAACAGATACGCAGTATTTT. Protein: CASSLAVAGGTDTQYF.

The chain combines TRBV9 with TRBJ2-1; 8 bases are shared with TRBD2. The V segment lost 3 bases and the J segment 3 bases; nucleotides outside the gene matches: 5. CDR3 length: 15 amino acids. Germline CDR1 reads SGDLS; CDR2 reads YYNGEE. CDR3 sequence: CASSEAGAIYNEQFF. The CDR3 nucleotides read TGTGCCAGCAGCGAAGCGGGAGCAATCTACAATGAGCAGTTCTTC.

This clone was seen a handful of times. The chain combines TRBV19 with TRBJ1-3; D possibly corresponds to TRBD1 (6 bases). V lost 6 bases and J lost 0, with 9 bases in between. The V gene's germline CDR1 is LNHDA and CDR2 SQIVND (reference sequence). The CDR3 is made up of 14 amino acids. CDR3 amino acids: CASRDRSSGNTIYF. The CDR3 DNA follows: TGTGCCAGTAGAGACAGGAGCTCTGGAAACACCATATATTTT.

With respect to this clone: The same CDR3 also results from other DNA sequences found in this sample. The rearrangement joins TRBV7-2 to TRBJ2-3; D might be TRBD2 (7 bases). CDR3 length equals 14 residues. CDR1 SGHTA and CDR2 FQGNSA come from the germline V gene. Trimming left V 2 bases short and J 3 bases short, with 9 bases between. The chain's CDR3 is CASSLRGGTDTQYF. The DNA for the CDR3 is TGTGCCAGCAGCTTAAGGGGGGGGACAGATACGCAGTATTTT.

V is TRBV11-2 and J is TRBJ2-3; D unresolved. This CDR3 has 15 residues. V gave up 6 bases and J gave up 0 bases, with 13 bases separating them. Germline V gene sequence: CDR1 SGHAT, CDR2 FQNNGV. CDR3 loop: CASSPPAPSTDTQYF. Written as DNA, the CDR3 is TGTGCCAGCAGTCCACCTGCCCCTAGCACAGATACGCAGTATTTT. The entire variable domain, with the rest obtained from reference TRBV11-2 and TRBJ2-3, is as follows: EAGVAQSPRYKIIEKRQSVAFWCNPISGHATLYWYQQILGQGPKLLIQFQNNGVVDDSQLPKDRFSAERLKGVDSTLKIQPAKLEDSAVYLCASSPPAPSTDTQYFGPGTRLTVL.

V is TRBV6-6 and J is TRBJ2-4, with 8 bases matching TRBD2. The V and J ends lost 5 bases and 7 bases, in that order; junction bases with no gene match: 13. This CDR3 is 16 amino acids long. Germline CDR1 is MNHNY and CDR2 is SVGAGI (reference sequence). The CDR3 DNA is TGTGCCAGCAGTACGAGCGGGAGCCAACGAGGGAACATTCAGTACTTC. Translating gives CASSTSGSQRGNIQYF.

CDR3 sequence (DNA): TGTGCCAGCAGTGAAATTGTGGCGGGAGGGCTGAACCCCTACGAGCAGTACTTC. Amino acids: CASSEIVAGGLNPYEQYF. The chain combines TRBV6-4 with TRBJ2-7; 9 positions agree with TRBD2. V was clipped by 3 bases and J by 2 bases; unmatched bases: 14. In germline, CDR1 is MRHNA, CDR2 SNTAGT. The CDR3 loop spans 18 amino acids.

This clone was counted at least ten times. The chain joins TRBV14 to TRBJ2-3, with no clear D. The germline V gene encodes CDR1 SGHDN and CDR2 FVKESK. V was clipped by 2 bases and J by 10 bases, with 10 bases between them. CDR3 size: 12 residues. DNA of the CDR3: TGTGCCAGCAGCCAAAACCTGCTCTCGCAGTATTTT. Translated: CASSQNLLSQYF.

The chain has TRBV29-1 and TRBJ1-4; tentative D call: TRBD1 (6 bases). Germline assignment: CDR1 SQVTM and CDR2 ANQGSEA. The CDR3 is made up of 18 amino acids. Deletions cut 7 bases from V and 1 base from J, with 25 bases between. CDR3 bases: TGCAGCGCCCGAACGGACAGTTACGGGGCGCAAACTAATGAAAAACTGTTTTTT. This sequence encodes CSARTDSYGAQTNEKLFF.